A single sample is the source of the 29 T cell receptor beta chains below, sequenced in a study of T cells after yellow fever vaccination. In TCRdb, the 5' RACE reads were re-called with MiXCR into one record per CDR3 protein. The sample carries some 400,000 distinct CDR3 sequences, under 20% recorded once. The specimen was PBMCs, collected before the yellow fever booster vaccination. The receptors derive from a man between 18 and 29 years old who received the YFV17D yellow fever vaccine.

V usage is TRBV9 and J usage is TRBJ2-3; D remains unclear. Germline CDR1 SGDLS, CDR2 YYNGEE. The germline V and J ends were trimmed by 4 bases and 8 bases, with 23 bases remaining between them. This CDR3 region has 16 residues. As DNA, the CDR3 is TGTGCCAGCAGCTTCGATAATTCACGGAACCTAGTTACGCAGTATTTT. Its translation is CASSFDNSRNLVTQYF.

The sample holds a few counts of this clonotype. This chain uses TRBV6-5 with TRBJ2-7; TRBD2 aligns across 7 bases. This CDR3 region has 13 residues. Germline V lookup: CDR1 MNHEY, CDR2 SVGAGI. Trimming at V came to 8 bases and at J to 1 base, leaving 5 bases not matched to a gene. The chain's CDR3 is CASGSGGSYEQYF. DNA of the CDR3: TGTGCCAGCGGGTCCGGGGGGTCCTACGAGCAGTACTTC.

This chain uses TRBV4-1 with TRBJ2-1; TRBD2 is a possible D gene (5 bases). Between the trimmed V and J ends, which lost 4 bases and 0 bases, there was a span of 19 bases. The CDR3 is 18 amino acids. Per germline, CDR1 MGHRA and CDR2 YSYEKL. CDR3 bases: TGCGCCAGCAGCCCCCGGGGTCCGTACAGCGACTCCTACAATGAGCAGTTCTTC. Translation: CASSPRGPYSDSYNEQFF.

J is TRBJ1-2 and V is TRBV9; 9 nucleotides line up with TRBD1. The germline V gene encodes CDR1 SGDLS and CDR2 YYNGEE. The trim removed 1 base at V and 4 bases at J, leaving 5 bases unmatched. The CDR3 is made up of 15 amino acids. The CDR3 DNA sequence: TGTGCCAGCAGCGTACCTGTGACAGGGGGCTATGGCTACACCTTC. Residues: CASSVPVTGGYGYTF.

The chain has TRBV6-5 and TRBJ1-4; 8 bases map to TRBD1. CDR3 length: 14 residues. V dropped 7 bases and J dropped 10; count of bases not matched to a gene: 11. CDR1 is MNHEY and CDR2 is SVGAGI in the germline V gene. The CDR3 is CASTNTGQGAKLFF. CDR3 bases: TGTGCCAGCACCAACACTGGACAGGGCGCAAAACTGTTTTTT.

There are a few counts of this clonotype. J is TRBJ1-1 and V is TRBV9; TRBD1 matches at 9 bases. From germline, CDR1 is SGDLS and CDR2 YYNGEE. The V gene end was trimmed by 3 bases and the J gene end by 3 bases; junction bases not matched to a gene: 6. This CDR3 has 15 residues. The CDR3 DNA reads TGTGCCAGCAGCGGTGGGGACAGGGACCACACTGAAGCTTTCTTT. Its translation is CASSGGDRDHTEAFF.

The chain combines TRBV7-2 with TRBJ2-7; either TRBD1 or TRBD2 may fit D (5 bases each). The CDR3 has 16 amino acids. Germline assignment: CDR1 SGHTA and CDR2 FQGNSA. V lost 3 bases to trimming and J lost 5 bases, with 20 bases between them. CDR3 protein: CASSFTGSGGENEQYF. As DNA, the CDR3 is TGTGCCAGCAGCTTCACGGGATCTGGGGGAGAGAACGAGCAGTACTTC. Combining the CDR3 with reference TRBV7-2 and TRBJ2-7 gives the whole variable domain GAGVSQSPSNKVTEKGKDVELRCDPISGHTALYWYRQSLGQGLEFLIYFQGNSAPDKSGLPSDRFSAERTGGSVSTLTIQRTQQEDSAVYLCASSFTGSGGENEQYFGPGTRLTVT.

The chain employs TRBV7-2 and TRBJ1-4; perhaps TRBD1 as D (5 bases). The CDR3 length is 13 residues. V was clipped by 6 bases and J by 8 bases, with 13 bases between them. Germline V gives CDR1 SGHTA, CDR2 FQGNSA. As DNA, the CDR3 is TGTGCCAGCAGTTCAGGGAGCTGGGAAAAACTGTTTTTT. The encoded protein is CASSSGSWEKLFF.

A few counts support this clonotype. This chain connects TRBV5-1 to TRBJ2-1; tentatively, D is TRBD2 (6 bases). CDR1 is SGHRS and CDR2 is YFSETQ in the germline V gene. Trimming removed 2 bases from V and 0 bases from J, with 12 bases in between. This CDR3 spans 16 amino acids. CDR3 sequence reads: CASSFGTPSSYNEQFF. The CDR3 DNA follows: TGCGCCAGCAGCTTCGGGACTCCGAGCTCCTACAATGAGCAGTTCTTC.

A few counts support this clonotype. The chain is built from TRBV7-8 and TRBJ1-1; 9 bases are a match to TRBD1. This CDR3 comprises 15 residues. Germline trimming cut 4 bases from V and 7 bases from J; bases unmatched to any gene: 10. Germline-derived CDR1 and CDR2 are SGHVS and FQNEAQ. The CDR3 protein is CASSSVPGQGFEAFF. CDR3 coding DNA: TGTGCCAGCAGCTCTGTCCCGGGACAGGGATTTGAAGCTTTCTTT.

CDR3 nucleotide sequence: TGTGCCAGCAGTCGTAGCGGGGGGGCAGAAAAGACCCAGTACTTC. It encodes CASSRSGGAEKTQYF. J is TRBJ2-5 and V is TRBV12-3 or TRBV12-4; 11 bases line up with TRBD2. V was pared by 5 bases and J by 6 bases, with 8 bases of the junction left unmatched. The CDR3 sequence is 15 residues long.

Only a few counts were recorded for this clonotype. The chain recombines TRBV7-2 with TRBJ2-3; TRBD1 is a possible D gene (6 bases). Germline values: CDR1 SGHTA, CDR2 FQGNSA. The CDR3 sequence is 15 residues long. V lost 2 bases and J lost 2, with 11 bases in between. The CDR3 bases are TGTGCCAGCAGCTTATCCACAGGGTACACAGATACGCAGTATTTT. Translating gives CASSLSTGYTDTQYF.

This clonotype was detected a few times. V usage is TRBV7-2 and J usage is TRBJ2-1; D not certain. The V gene's germline CDR1 is SGHTA and CDR2 FQGNSA. This CDR3 comprises 16 residues. V lost 6 bases, J lost 1 base, and 16 bases lay in between. The CDR3 DNA is TGTGCCAGCAGGACCTTCGTGTCGAGTTCCTACAATGAGCAGTTCTTC. Translation: CASRTFVSSSYNEQFF.

This clonotype came up a few times. J is TRBJ2-7 and V is TRBV20-1; TRBD2 matches 7 bases. V shed 6 bases and J 4 bases; nucleotides not matched to a gene: 9. The germline V gene has CDR1 DFQATT and CDR2 SNEGSKA (reference sequence). The CDR3 runs 13 residues. In nucleotides, the CDR3 is TGCAGTGCAAACCCCGGGACTACATACGAGCAGTACTTC. Translating it yields CSANPGTTYEQYF.

The rearrangement links TRBV12-5 to TRBJ2-3; 8 bases agree with TRBD2. CDR1 LGHNT and CDR2 FRNRAP come from the germline V gene. This CDR3 has 14 amino acids. V lost 4 bases, J lost 0 bases, and 0 bases stayed unmatched. CDR3 sequence: CASGSGGSTDTQYF. The CDR3 nucleotides are TGTGCTAGTGGTTCGGGGGGGAGCACAGATACGCAGTATTTT.

The V and J genes are TRBV20-1 and TRBJ2-3; D is uncertain. Trimming pared 0 bases from V and 4 bases from J, leaving 11 bases between. CDR3 length equals 14 residues. Looked up from germline, CDR1 is DFQATT and CDR2 is SNEGSKA (reference sequence). Written as DNA, the CDR3 is TGCAGTGCTAGAGATCGATCCGGCCCAGATACGCAGTATTTT. Its translation: CSARDRSGPDTQYF.

The V call is TRBV12-3 or TRBV12-4, the J call TRBJ1-5; weak D call: TRBD1 (6 bases). The CDR3 is 14 residues long. V was cut by 2 bases and J by 5 bases, with 10 bases left in between. CDR3 in DNA: TGTGCCAGCAGTTTACAGGGGCAAGATCAGCCCCAGCATTTT. It yields the protein CASSLQGQDQPQHF.

Many counts were recorded for this clonotype. The V call is TRBV18, the J call TRBJ1-3; no definite D call. This CDR3 has 12 residues. V was cut by 3 bases and J by 4 bases, with 4 bases left in between. The V gene's germline CDR1 is KGHSH and CDR2 LQKENI. The CDR3 loop is CASSPTGNTIYF. The CDR3 nucleotides are TGTGCCAGCTCACCGACGGGAAACACCATATATTTT.

This clonotype was detected a few times. The chain combines TRBV18 with TRBJ2-7; no clear D. The germline V gene encodes CDR1 KGHSH and CDR2 LQKENI. The CDR3 extends over 13 amino acids. With 6 bases removed from V and 3 bases from J, the gap between germline ends came to 12 bases. The CDR3 nucleotides read TGTGCCAGCTCTACCGTCCCTAACTACGAGCAGTACGTC. It is translated as CASSTVPNYEQYV.

This clonotype was detected many times. The V and J genes are TRBV5-1 and TRBJ2-1, with D perhaps matching TRBD2 (7 bases). The germline V and J ends were trimmed by 0 bases and 4 bases, with 11 bases remaining between them. CDR3 size: 15 residues. Germline CDR1 reads SGHRS; CDR2 reads YFSETQ. CDR3 nucleotide sequence: TGCGCCAGCAGCTTGGAAGGGGGGGATTACAATGAGCAGTTCTTC. Translation: CASSLEGGDYNEQFF.

This chain uses TRBV20-1 with TRBJ2-7; D ambiguous. Germline loops: CDR1 DFQATT, CDR2 SNEGSKA (reference sequence). The CDR3 is 12 amino acids. Trimming removed 1 base from V and 5 bases from J, with 9 bases in between. The CDR3 is CSARVGIDEQYV. The CDR3 coding sequence is TGCAGTGCTAGAGTGGGTATTGACGAGCAGTACGTC.

V and J are TRBV7-2 and TRBJ2-5; no firm D call. CDR1 is SGHTA, CDR2 FQGNSA, per germline. The length of the CDR3 is 11 residues. The ends were cut back, 4 bases at V and 7 bases at J, with 7 bases in the middle. Here the CDR3 reads CASSSDWTQYF. CDR3 nucleotide sequence: TGTGCCAGCAGCTCCGACTGGACCCAGTACTTC.

This chain uses TRBV20-1 with TRBJ2-3, with D perhaps matching TRBD2 (5 bases). Germline CDR1 DFQATT, CDR2 SNEGSKA (reference sequence). This CDR3 has 14 residues. V lost 3 bases to trimming and J lost 1 base, with 11 bases between them. The DNA for the CDR3 is TGCAGTGCTAGGGCGGGTCCCCGCACAGATACGCAGTATTTT. This sequence encodes CSARAGPRTDTQYF.

This clonotype was seen only a few times. The chain couples TRBV29-1 to TRBJ2-7; 9 nucleotides match TRBD1. From germline, CDR1 is SQVTM and CDR2 ANQGSEA. This CDR3 contains 14 residues. With 6 bases clipped from V and 5 bases from J, the junction kept 11 bases outside the gene matches. This chain's CDR3 is CSVRTGTGSHEQYF. CDR3 sequence (DNA): TGCAGCGTCCGAACCGGGACAGGGTCCCACGAGCAGTACTTC.

The chain couples TRBV6-5 to TRBJ2-5, with TRBD1 matching over 7 bases. Germline V lookup: CDR1 MNHEY, CDR2 SVGAGI. This CDR3 comprises 17 residues. After removal of 5 bases from V and 4 bases from J, the junction contained 16 bases not matched to a gene. In DNA, the CDR3 is TGTGCCAGCAGTCCTAAGGACAGGCGAAGGGACCCAGAGACCCAGTACTTC. This translates into CASSPKDRRRDPETQYF.

The rearrangement uses TRBV4-2 and TRBJ2-5; the D gene is possibly TRBD1 (6 bases). The ends were cut back, 4 bases at V and 5 bases at J, with 17 bases in the middle. CDR3 length: 15 residues. In germline, CDR1 is LGHNA, CDR2 YNFKEQ. CDR3 sequence reads: CASSRVTGLYETQYF. The CDR3 region has the DNA TGTGCCAGCAGCCGCGTCACAGGGCTGTACGAGACCCAGTACTTC.

This clonotype has only a few counts. This sequence joins TRBV7-2 and TRBJ2-5, with TRBD1 identical over 8 bases. CDR1 and CDR2 from the germline V gene are SGHTA and FQGNSA. V shed 1 base, J shed 4 bases, and the junction held 5 bases outside the gene matches. This CDR3 region has 15 residues. CDR3 protein: CASSLVQGAGETQYF. The CDR3 region has the DNA TGTGCCAGCAGCTTAGTGCAGGGGGCGGGAGAGACCCAGTACTTC.

The chain employs TRBV25-1 and TRBJ1-2; D possibly corresponds to TRBD1 (6 bases). This CDR3 is built from 13 residues. Deletions cut 2 bases from V and 7 bases from J, with 11 bases between. Looked up from germline, CDR1 is MGHDK and CDR2 is SYGVNS. The CDR3 loop reads CASSETGFTGYTF. In DNA, the CDR3 is TGTGCCAGCAGTGAAACAGGGTTTACTGGCTACACCTTC.

This clonotype has ten or more counts. This chain uses TRBV5-6 with TRBJ2-7; either TRBD1 or TRBD2 may fit D (5 bases each). The V and J ends lost 4 bases and 5 bases respectively, with 16 bases between them. There are 14 residues in the CDR3. Germline CDR1 and CDR2: SGHDT and YYEEEE. The CDR3 sequence is CASSPFPRDDEQYV. CDR3 sequence (DNA): TGTGCCAGCAGCCCTTTCCCCAGGGACGACGAGCAGTACGTC.